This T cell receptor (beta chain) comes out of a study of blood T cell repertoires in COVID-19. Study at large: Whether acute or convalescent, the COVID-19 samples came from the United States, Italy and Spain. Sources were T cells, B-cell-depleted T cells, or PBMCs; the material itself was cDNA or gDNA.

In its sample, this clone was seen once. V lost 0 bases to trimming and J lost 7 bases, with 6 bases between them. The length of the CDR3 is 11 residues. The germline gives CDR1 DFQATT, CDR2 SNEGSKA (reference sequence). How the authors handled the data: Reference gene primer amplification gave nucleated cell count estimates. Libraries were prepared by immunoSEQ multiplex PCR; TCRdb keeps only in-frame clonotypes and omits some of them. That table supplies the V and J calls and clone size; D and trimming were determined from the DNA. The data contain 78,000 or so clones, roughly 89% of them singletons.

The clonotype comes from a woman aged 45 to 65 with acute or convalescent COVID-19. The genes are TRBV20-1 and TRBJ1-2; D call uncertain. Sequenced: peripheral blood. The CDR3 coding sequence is TGCAGTGCTAGAGACAGGCTTGGCTACACCTTC. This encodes CSARDRLGYTF.